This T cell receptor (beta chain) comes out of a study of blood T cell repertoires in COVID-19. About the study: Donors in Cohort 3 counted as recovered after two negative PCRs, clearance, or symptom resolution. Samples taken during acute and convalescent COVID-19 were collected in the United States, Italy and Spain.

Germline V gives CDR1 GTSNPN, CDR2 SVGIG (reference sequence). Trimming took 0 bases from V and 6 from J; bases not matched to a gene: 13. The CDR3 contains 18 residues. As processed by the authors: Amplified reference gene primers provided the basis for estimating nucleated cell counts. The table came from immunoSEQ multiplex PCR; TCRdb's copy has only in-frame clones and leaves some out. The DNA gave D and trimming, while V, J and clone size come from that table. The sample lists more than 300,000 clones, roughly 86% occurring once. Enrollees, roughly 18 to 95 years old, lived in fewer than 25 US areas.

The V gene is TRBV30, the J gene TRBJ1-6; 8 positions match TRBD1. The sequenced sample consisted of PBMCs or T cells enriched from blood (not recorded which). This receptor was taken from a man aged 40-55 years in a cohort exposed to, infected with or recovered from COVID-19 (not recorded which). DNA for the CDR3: TGTGCCTGGAGTGTACGGCCGTCAGGGCAGGGGGCTAATTCACCCCTCCACTTT. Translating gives CAWSVRPSGQGANSPLHF.